The clone carrying this TCR beta chain was picked up many times. Its antigen is undetermined. For repertoire sequencing, the TCR beta CDR3 regions were amplified from RNA transcripts. First-round RT-PCR with HTBI primers preceded a second-round multiplex PCR. In TCRdb, the multiplex PCR reads were re-called with MiXCR into one record per CDR3 protein. The data hold about 210,000 distinct CDR3 sequences, with approximately 29% observed a single time. The CDR3 extends over 14 amino acids. Germline V gene lookup returns CDR1 LNHDA and CDR2 SQIVND (reference sequence). V was clipped by 3 bases and J by 3 bases, with 11 bases between them. This sample stems from a study of Graves' ophthalmopathy and Graves' hyperthyroidism. The study's findings and limits: Most expanded clonotypes from thyroid (those above 0.001 frequency) were also found in blood.

The genes are TRBV19 and TRBJ1-1; no reliable D call. The clonotype was recovered from a man in his fifties with Graves' ophthalmopathy. The material sequenced was peripheral blood. CDR3 coding DNA: TGTGCCAGTAGTATCTGGTCAAAGGACACTGAAGCTTTCTTT. Translation: CASSIWSKDTEAFF.